This TCR beta chain was sequenced during a study of OX40 agonist ivuxolimab in advanced cancers. Study-wide context: Patients were given ivuxolimab, an antibody that agonizes OX40 (CD134).

Sequencing was performed with immunoSEQ multiplex PCR; in TCRdb, only in-frame clones are kept and a portion is missing. Here the sample spans tens of thousands of clones, roughly nine tenths being singletons. Concerning this clone: Its target is unknown.

General study findings and limits: The investigators did not determine what antigen specificity the expanded peripheral T cells had. CD4+ and CD8+ blood T cells expanded clonally by week 6 at 0.1 to 3.0 mg/kg.

This TCR was sampled from an adult with an advanced solid tumor such as melanoma, head and neck, liver or kidney cancer. This specimen was CD4+ or CD8+ T cells sorted from blood, taken in a trial of the OX40 agonist ivuxolimab.

The CDR3 region is CASSPQITDTQYF. The DNA for the CDR3 is TGTGCCAGCAGTCCTCAGATCACAGATACGCAGTATTTT. The rearrangement joins TRBV6-5 to TRBJ2-3; D unclear. V was trimmed by 5 bases and J by 2 bases, leaving 8 bases between them. This CDR3 is 13 amino acids long. Germline-derived CDR1 and CDR2 are MNHEY and SVGAGI.